This T cell receptor beta chain is from a study of naive and memory T cell subsets. General observations from the study: A few larger clonotypes appeared in naive repertoires, especially CD8, possibly memory cells re-expressing CD45RA. No ground truth validated the naive and memory repertoire findings.

Regarding this clonotype: Its antigen is still unknown.

Looked up from germline, CDR1 is KGHSH and CDR2 is LQKENI. The CDR3 is 17 residues long. The V and J ends lost 3 bases and 6 bases, in that order; junction bases with no gene match: 11. Cells stained for CD3, CD4, CD8, CD45RA and CD27 were sorted into four subsets. The beta constant-region primer was an equimolar mix of two oligonucleotides covering TRBC1 and TRBC2. Four rounds of PCR amplified the ligated cDNA using nested alpha and beta constant-region primers plus SP2. TCRdb re-called the UMI-ligation and nested PCR reads through MiXCR, storing one row per CDR3 protein. The data contain about 150,000 distinct CDR3 sequences, about 23% of them singletons.

This receptor was identified in a human donor in good health. The V and J genes are TRBV18 and TRBJ2-5; TRBD2 agrees at 12 bases. Sequenced material: naive CD4+ T cells from blood. The CDR3 region has the DNA TGTGCCAGCTCACCGGCGATGTGGACTAGCGGGATTCAGACCCAGTACTTC. This encodes CASSPAMWTSGIQTQYF.